This TCR beta chain was profiled in a study of radiotherapy plus CTLA-4 blockade in lung cancer. Study in general: Objective responses were seen in around 19% of patients, disease control in about 30%. Study-level results: Blood TCR clones of tumor origin expanded after radiotherapy plus ipilimumab.

Here immunoSEQ multiplex PCR was the method, and the copy in TCRdb shows in-frame clones only, minus some. Of over 45,000 clones detected, roughly 80% appear once; the ten largest clones hold roughly 15%. Notes on this clone: The antigen remains undetermined.

This CDR3 comprises 13 residues. CDR1 is LGHNT, CDR2 FRNRAP, per germline. V lost 3 bases and J 7 bases, leaving 12 bases between the germline ends. Sequenced here: peripheral blood, sampled from a patient treated with radiotherapy plus ipilimumab. V and J are TRBV12-5 and TRBJ2-5; no reliable D call. The clonotype comes from a human donor with non-small cell lung cancer who had a complete response to radiotherapy plus ipilimumab. The CDR3 nucleotides are TGTGCTAGTGGTTTAGTACAGTACGGGACCCAGTACTTC. Translating gives CASGLVQYGTQYF.